One T cell receptor beta chain is described in this entry. Antigen specificity is unknown. This record comes from a study of OX40 agonist ivuxolimab in advanced cancers. Whole-study context: The study gave patients intravenous ivuxolimab at 0.01 to 10 mg/kg every 2 weeks.

Libraries were prepared by immunoSEQ multiplex PCR; TCRdb keeps only in-frame clonotypes and omits some of them. This sample has over 25,000 clones, with less than 85% found just once. The germline V gene has CDR1 SNHLY and CDR2 FYNNEI. The V and J ends lost 9 bases and 0 bases, in that order; junction bases with no gene match: 7. There are 15 residues in the CDR3. Findings of the study overall: Among the lowest peripheral clonal expansion occurred in 0.1-3.0 mg/kg partial responders.

V and J are TRBV2 and TRBJ2-1; 8 positions agree with TRBD2. The origin of this receptor is an adult with an advanced solid tumor such as melanoma, head and neck, liver or kidney cancer. The sample in question was CD4+ or CD8+ T cells sorted from blood, obtained in a trial of the OX40 agonist ivuxolimab. The CDR3 protein is CASPTSESSYNEQFF. Here the CDR3 DNA reads TGTGCCAGTCCGACTAGCGAGAGCTCCTACAATGAGCAGTTCTTC. Together with reference TRBV2 and TRBJ2-1, the CDR3 gives the full variable domain: EPEVTQTPSHQVTQMGQEVILRCVPISNHLYFYWYRQILGQKVEFLVSFYNNEISEKSEIFDDQFSVERPDGSNFTLKIRSTKLEDSAMYFCASPTSESSYNEQFFGPGTRLTVL.